Below are 18 T cell receptor beta chains sequenced from a single sample in a study of T cell repertoires in cytomegalovirus infection. Using its own MiXCR run on the reads, TCRdb lists one record per CDR3 protein. The data show around 260,000 distinct CDR3 sequences, with roughly 9.1% seen just once and roughly 16% held by the top ten. Sequencing input: PBMCs. Receptors originate from a human donor in good health (CMV status not recorded). Some clones in this sample may be carry-over from other donors' samples.

The sample holds many counts of this clonotype. The chain employs TRBV18 and TRBJ2-7; 7 bases agree with TRBD2. This CDR3 region has 16 residues. V lost 0 bases and J lost 0; bases outside the gene matches: 5. Germline CDR1 is KGHSH and CDR2 is LQKENI. The CDR3 spells CASSPPRGSSSYEQYF. Written as DNA, the CDR3 is TGTGCCAGCTCACCACCTCGCGGGAGTTCCTCCTACGAGCAGTACTTC. Variable domain in full (rest from reference TRBV18 and TRBJ2-7): NAGVMQNPRHLVRRRGQEARLRCSPMKGHSHVYWYRQLPEEGLKFMVYLQKENIIDESGMPKERFSAEFPKEGPSILRIQQVVRGDSAAYFCASSPPRGSSSYEQYFGPGTRLTVT.

The rearrangement joins TRBV7-2 to TRBJ1-1, with TRBD1 matching 10 bases. The CDR3 totals 15 residues. With 0 bases clipped from V and 4 bases from J, the junction kept 2 bases outside the gene matches. Germline CDR1 is SGHTA and CDR2 is FQGNSA. CDR3 sequence: CASSLARDRGTEAFF. The CDR3 DNA follows: TGTGCCAGCAGCTTAGCCCGGGACAGGGGCACTGAAGCTTTCTTT.

This clonotype was observed at least ten times. The chain combines TRBV12-3 or TRBV12-4 with TRBJ1-5; TRBD1 aligns across 11 bases. CDR3 length equals 15 residues. The V and J ends lost 5 bases and 7 bases, in that order; junction bases with no gene match: 7. The CDR3 coding sequence is TGTGCCAGCAGTCCAGGACAGGGGGCACACCAGCCCCAGCATTTT. Residues: CASSPGQGAHQPQHF.

This clonotype was detected many times. This chain uses TRBV7-2 with TRBJ1-1; a possible D gene is TRBD1 (5 bases). This CDR3 is 14 amino acids long. Germline lookup yields CDR1 SGHTA and CDR2 FQGNSA. With 5 bases removed from V and 4 bases from J, the gap between germline ends came to 14 bases. The CDR3 protein is CASSQGVSVTEAFF. DNA of the CDR3: TGTGCCAGCAGCCAAGGGGTCTCAGTCACTGAAGCTTTCTTT.

This clonotype was seen more than once but under ten times. The chain has TRBV20-1 and TRBJ1-4, with 9 bases that match TRBD1. The germline CDR1 and CDR2 sequences are DFQATT and SNEGSKA (reference sequence). V shed 6 bases, J shed 8 bases, and the junction held 10 bases outside the gene matches. The CDR3 contains 14 residues. CDR3 amino acids: CSATQQGAEEKLFF. Written as DNA, the CDR3 is TGCAGTGCCACCCAACAGGGGGCCGAAGAAAAACTGTTTTTT.

This clonotype was counted at least ten times. The V call is TRBV7-2, the J call TRBJ2-1, with D perhaps matching TRBD2 (7 bases). Germline V CDR1 and CDR2: SGHTA, FQGNSA. This CDR3 is built from 13 residues. V dropped 5 bases and J dropped 9 bases, with 14 bases sitting between them. The CDR3 protein is CASSPRGGAEQFF. CDR3 in DNA: TGTGCCAGCAGCCCCAGAGGGGGGGCTGAGCAGTTCTTC.

This clonotype has a count of ten or more. The V and J genes are TRBV7-2 and TRBJ1-5; no firm D call. The V gene's germline CDR1 is SGHTA and CDR2 FQGNSA. The CDR3 is 13 amino acids. V was trimmed by 4 bases and J by 6 bases, leaving 10 bases between them. Here the CDR3 reads CASSSSFSQPQHF. In DNA form, the CDR3 reads TGTGCCAGCAGCTCCAGTTTTAGTCAGCCCCAGCATTTT. Together with reference TRBV7-2 and TRBJ1-5, the CDR3 gives the full variable domain: GAGVSQSPSNKVTEKGKDVELRCDPISGHTALYWYRQSLGQGLEFLIYFQGNSAPDKSGLPSDRFSAERTGGSVSTLTIQRTQQEDSAVYLCASSSSFSQPQHFGDGTRLSIL.

In this sample, this clonotype turned up a few times. The chain is built from TRBV20-1 and TRBJ2-3; maybe TRBD2 (5 bases). V gave up 5 bases and J gave up 3 bases, with 15 bases separating them. The CDR3 spans 14 residues. CDR1 and CDR2 from the germline V gene are DFQATT and SNEGSKA (reference sequence). In nucleotides, the CDR3 is TGCAGTGCTGCTAGAGATGAGGGAACAGATACGCAGTATTTT. Translation gives CSAARDEGTDTQYF.

In this sample, this clonotype turned up many times. The V call is TRBV28, the J call TRBJ1-5; D may be TRBD1 (6 bases). Looked up from germline, CDR1 is MDHEN and CDR2 is SYDVKM. The V end was cut by 2 bases, the J end by 2 bases, with 13 bases between. This CDR3 contains 16 residues. The CDR3 loop is CASSLHGGLGNQPQHF. The CDR3 DNA reads as TGTGCCAGCAGTTTACATGGGGGCCTCGGCAATCAGCCCCAGCATTTT.

A few counts support this clonotype. The chain recombines TRBV4-3 with TRBJ1-2; possible D gene TRBD1, 5 bases. With 4 bases removed from V and 5 bases from J, the gap between germline ends came to 17 bases. This CDR3 comprises 15 residues. Germline V gene lookup returns CDR1 LGHNA and CDR2 YSLEER. The CDR3 reads CASSPFVGGGYGYTF. In DNA form, the CDR3 reads TGCGCCAGCAGCCCGTTCGTTGGGGGGGGATATGGCTACACCTTC.

The chain is built from TRBV6-2 or TRBV6-3 and TRBJ2-3; no firm D call. The germline V gene encodes CDR1 MNHEY and CDR2 SVGEGT. V lost 4 bases and J 0 bases, leaving 5 bases between the germline ends. The CDR3 has 13 residues. In nucleotides, the CDR3 is TGTGCCAGCAGTTTGTGGAGCACAGATACGCAGTATTTT. It encodes CASSLWSTDTQYF.

This clonotype came up a few times. V usage is TRBV7-8 and J usage is TRBJ1-5, with D hard to call. This CDR3 region has 13 residues. Trimming cost V 4 bases and J 6 bases, with 10 bases left between them. Germline CDR1 is SGHVS and CDR2 is FQNEAQ. The CDR3 bases are TGTGCCAGCAGCTCGACGGATGGTCAGCCCCAGCATTTT. It specifies CASSSTDGQPQHF.

This clonotype was recorded many times. The rearrangement joins TRBV7-2 to TRBJ2-2; D is unclear. V gave up 2 bases and J gave up 6 bases, with 13 bases separating them. CDR1 and CDR2 from the germline V gene are SGHTA and FQGNSA. The CDR3 runs to 15 residues. The CDR3: CASSLSLPGAGELFF. In DNA form, the CDR3 reads TGTGCCAGCAGCTTAAGCCTTCCTGGGGCCGGGGAGCTGTTTTTT.

This clonotype came up many times. This sequence joins TRBV7-2 and TRBJ2-7, with a tentative D call TRBD1 (6 bases). This CDR3 has 13 residues. V was pared by 7 bases and J by 7 bases, with 17 bases between. CDR1 and CDR2 (germline): SGHTA, FQGNSA. CDR3 protein: CASTQGPTREQYF. In DNA form, the CDR3 reads TGTGCCAGCACGCAGGGGCCGACCAGGGAGCAGTACTTC.

CDR3 sequence: CASSGSTGTEAFF. The CDR3 DNA reads as TGTGCCAGCAGCGGTAGTACAGGGACTGAAGCTTTCTTT. The chain recombines TRBV12-3 or TRBV12-4 with TRBJ1-1, with a possible D match to TRBD1 (6 bases). The V end was cut by 6 bases, the J end by 5 bases, with 13 bases between. This CDR3 region has 13 residues.

In its sample, this clonotype was seen many times. The chain employs TRBV7-2 and TRBJ2-3, with D perhaps TRBD1 or TRBD2 (5 bases each). Trimming removed 3 bases at V and 4 bases at J, with 14 bases between. This CDR3 is 15 amino acids long. Germline CDR1 and CDR2: SGHTA and FQGNSA. For the CDR3, the DNA is TGTGCCAGCAGCTTCCAAATCGTGGGGGCAGATACGCAGTATTTT. This sequence encodes CASSFQIVGADTQYF.

This clonotype was observed at least ten times. The J gene is TRBJ2-3, the V gene TRBV7-1; tentatively, D is TRBD2 (5 bases). TRBV7-1 is an open reading frame, and its role is uncertain. V dropped 7 bases and J dropped 6 bases, with 14 bases sitting between them. CDR3 length: 13 residues. The CDR3 region is CASTLVRVDTQYF. The CDR3 nucleotides are TGTGCCAGCACCCTGGTGAGGGTGGATACGCAGTATTTT.

This clonotype appeared many times. The CDR3 DNA sequence: TGTGCCAGTAGTTCGGGACACCGTTGGCCGAACACTGAAGCTTTCTTT. Residues: CASSSGHRWPNTEAFF. V and J are TRBV19 and TRBJ1-1; possible D gene TRBD1, 6 bases. This CDR3 has 16 residues. V lost 5 bases, J lost 1 base, and 17 bases lay in between. Germline V lookup: CDR1 LNHDA, CDR2 SQIVND (reference sequence).